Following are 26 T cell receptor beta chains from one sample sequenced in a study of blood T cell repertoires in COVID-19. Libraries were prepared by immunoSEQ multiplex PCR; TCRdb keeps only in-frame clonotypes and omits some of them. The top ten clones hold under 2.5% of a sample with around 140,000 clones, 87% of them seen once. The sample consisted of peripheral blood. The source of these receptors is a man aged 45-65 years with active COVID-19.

The CDR3 coding sequence is TGTGCCACCAGTGATTTAATTGGGAAAGGGGAAGAGACCCAGTACTTC. Protein product: CATSDLIGKGEETQYF. The rearrangement uses TRBV24-1 and TRBJ2-5; perhaps TRBD1 as D (5 bases). V dropped 1 base and J dropped 3 bases, with 14 bases sitting between them. Germline assignment: CDR1 KGHDR and CDR2 SFDVKD. The CDR3 covers 16 residues.

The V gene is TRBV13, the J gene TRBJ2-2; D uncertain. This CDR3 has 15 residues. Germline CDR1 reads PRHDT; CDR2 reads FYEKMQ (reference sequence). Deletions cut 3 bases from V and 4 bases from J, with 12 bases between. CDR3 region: CASSFWLQFTGELFF. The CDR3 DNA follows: TGTGCCAGCAGCTTTTGGTTACAGTTCACCGGGGAGCTGTTTTTT. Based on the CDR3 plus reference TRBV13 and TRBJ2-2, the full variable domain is AAGVIQSPRHLIKEKRETATLKCYPIPRHDTVYWYQQGPGQDPQFLISFYEKMQSDKGSIPDRFSAQQFSDYHSELNMSSLELGDSALYFCASSFWLQFTGELFFGEGSRLTVL.

The CDR3 DNA sequence: TGTGCCAGCAGTAGACACCCGGGACAGGGGTCCACAGATACGCAGTATTTT. It translates to CASSRHPGQGSTDTQYF. The chain has TRBV2 and TRBJ2-3; 10 nucleotides align to TRBD1. Losses at the gene ends were 5 bases for V and 2 bases for J; bases not matched to a gene: 10. Germline V gene sequence: CDR1 SNHLY, CDR2 FYNNEI. CDR3 length equals 17 residues.

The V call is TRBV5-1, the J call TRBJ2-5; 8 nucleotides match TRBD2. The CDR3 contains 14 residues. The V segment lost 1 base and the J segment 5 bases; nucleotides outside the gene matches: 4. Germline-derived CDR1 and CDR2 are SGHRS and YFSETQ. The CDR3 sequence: CASSLRGGQETQYF. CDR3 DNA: TGCGCCAGCAGCTTGCGGGGGGGCCAGGAGACCCAGTACTTC.

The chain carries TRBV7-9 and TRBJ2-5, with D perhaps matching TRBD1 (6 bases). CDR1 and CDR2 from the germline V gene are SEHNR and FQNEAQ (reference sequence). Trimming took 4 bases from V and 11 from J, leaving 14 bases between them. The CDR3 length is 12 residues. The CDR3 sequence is CASSSQGLAQYF. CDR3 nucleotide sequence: TGTGCCAGCAGCTCCCAGGGGCTCGCACAGTACTTC.

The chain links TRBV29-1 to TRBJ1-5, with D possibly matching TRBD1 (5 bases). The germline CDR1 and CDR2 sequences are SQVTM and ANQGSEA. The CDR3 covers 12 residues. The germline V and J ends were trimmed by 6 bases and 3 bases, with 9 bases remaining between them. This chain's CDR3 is CSVGVDNQPQHF. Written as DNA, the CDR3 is TGCAGCGTAGGGGTAGACAATCAGCCCCAGCATTTT.

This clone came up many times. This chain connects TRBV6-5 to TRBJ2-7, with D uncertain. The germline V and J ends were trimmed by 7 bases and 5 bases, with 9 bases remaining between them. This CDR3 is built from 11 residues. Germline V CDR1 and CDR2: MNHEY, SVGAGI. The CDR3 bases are TGTGCCAGCACTCAGTCGAACGAGCAGTACTTC. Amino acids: CASTQSNEQYF.

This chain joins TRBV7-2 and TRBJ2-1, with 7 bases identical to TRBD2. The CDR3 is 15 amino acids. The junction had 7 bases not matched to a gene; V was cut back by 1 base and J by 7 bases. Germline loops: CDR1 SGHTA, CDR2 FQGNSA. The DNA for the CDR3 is TGTGCCAGCAGCTTAGAGCGGGGCGTATGGAATGAGCAGTTCTTC. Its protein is CASSLERGVWNEQFF.

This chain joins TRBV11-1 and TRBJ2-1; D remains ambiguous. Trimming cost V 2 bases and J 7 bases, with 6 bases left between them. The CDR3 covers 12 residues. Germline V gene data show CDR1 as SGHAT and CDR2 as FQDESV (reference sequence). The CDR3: CASSLWQNEQFF. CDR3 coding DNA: TGTGCCAGCAGCTTATGGCAGAATGAGCAGTTCTTC.

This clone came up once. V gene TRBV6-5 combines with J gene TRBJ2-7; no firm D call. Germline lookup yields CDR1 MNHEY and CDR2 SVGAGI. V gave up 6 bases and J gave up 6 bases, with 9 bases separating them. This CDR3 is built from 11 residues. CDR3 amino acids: CASRLMVEQYF. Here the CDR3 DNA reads TGTGCCAGCAGGCTAATGGTCGAGCAGTACTTC.

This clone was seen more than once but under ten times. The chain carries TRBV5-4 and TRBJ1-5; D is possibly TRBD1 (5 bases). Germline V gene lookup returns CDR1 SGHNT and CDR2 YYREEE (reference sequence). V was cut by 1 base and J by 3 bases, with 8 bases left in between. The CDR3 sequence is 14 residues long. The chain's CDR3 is CASSLKGHNQPQHF. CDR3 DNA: TGTGCCAGCAGCTTGAAGGGGCACAATCAGCCCCAGCATTTT.

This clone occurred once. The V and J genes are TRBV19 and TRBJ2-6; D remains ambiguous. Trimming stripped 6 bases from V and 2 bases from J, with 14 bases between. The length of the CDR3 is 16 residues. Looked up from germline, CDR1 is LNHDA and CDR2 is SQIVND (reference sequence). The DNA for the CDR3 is TGTGCCAGTAGGCCGGGTGGGTTGACTGGGGCCAACGTCCTGACTTTC. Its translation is CASRPGGLTGANVLTF.

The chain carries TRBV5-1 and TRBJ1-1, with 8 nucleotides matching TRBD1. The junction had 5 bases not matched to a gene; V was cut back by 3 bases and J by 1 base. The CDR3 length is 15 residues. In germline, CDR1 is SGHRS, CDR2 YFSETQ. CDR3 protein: CASSSSTGANTEAFF. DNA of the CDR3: TGCGCCAGCAGCTCCTCGACAGGGGCGAACACTGAAGCTTTCTTT.

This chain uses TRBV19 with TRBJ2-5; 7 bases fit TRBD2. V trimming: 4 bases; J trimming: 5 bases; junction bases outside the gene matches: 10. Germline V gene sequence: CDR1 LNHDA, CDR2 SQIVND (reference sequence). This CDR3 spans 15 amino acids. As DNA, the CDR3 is TGTGCCAGTAGTACAACCGGGACTACCCTCGAGACCCAGTACTTC. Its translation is CASSTTGTTLETQYF.

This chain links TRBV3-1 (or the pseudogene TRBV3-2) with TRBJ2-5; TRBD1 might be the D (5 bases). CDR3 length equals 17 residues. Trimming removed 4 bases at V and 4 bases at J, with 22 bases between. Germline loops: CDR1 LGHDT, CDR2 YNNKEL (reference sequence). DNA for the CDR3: TGTGCCAGCAGCCCGCGTGGGGTGAACGCAGGGCTAGAGACCCAGTACTTC. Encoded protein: CASSPRGVNAGLETQYF.

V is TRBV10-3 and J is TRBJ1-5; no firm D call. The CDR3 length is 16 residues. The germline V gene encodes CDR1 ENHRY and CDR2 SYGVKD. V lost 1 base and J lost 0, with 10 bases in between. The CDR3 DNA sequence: TGTGCCATCAGTGAGTTGGGAGGAAATAGCAATCAGCCCCAGCATTTT. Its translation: CAISELGGNSNQPQHF.

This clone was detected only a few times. CDR3 sequence reads: CASGTSNSPLHF. CDR3 coding DNA: TGTGCCAGCGGTACGAGCAATTCACCCCTCCACTTT. The V and J genes are TRBV2 and TRBJ1-6; D not resolved. Germline assignment: CDR1 SNHLY and CDR2 FYNNEI. V was shortened by 8 bases and J by 7 bases, with 9 bases between the two germline ends. This CDR3 is built from 12 residues.

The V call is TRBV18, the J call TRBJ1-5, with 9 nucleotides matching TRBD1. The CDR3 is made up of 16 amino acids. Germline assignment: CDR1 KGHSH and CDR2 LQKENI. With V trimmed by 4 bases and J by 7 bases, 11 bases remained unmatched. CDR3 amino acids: CASSLTGTGSRQPQHF. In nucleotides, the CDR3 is TGTGCCAGCTCACTAACAGGGACAGGGAGTCGCCAGCCCCAGCATTTT.

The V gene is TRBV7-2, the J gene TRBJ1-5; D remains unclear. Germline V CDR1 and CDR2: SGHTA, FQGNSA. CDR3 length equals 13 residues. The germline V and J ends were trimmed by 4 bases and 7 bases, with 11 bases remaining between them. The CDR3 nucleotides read TGTGCCAGCAGCTCAGACTCAAACCAGCCCCAGCATTTT. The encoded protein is CASSSDSNQPQHF.

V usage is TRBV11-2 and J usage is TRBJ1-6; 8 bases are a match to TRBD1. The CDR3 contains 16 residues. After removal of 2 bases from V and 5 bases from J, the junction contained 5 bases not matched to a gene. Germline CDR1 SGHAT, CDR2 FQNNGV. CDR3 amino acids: CASSLRSGGDNSPLHF. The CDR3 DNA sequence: TGTGCCAGCAGCTTACGGTCAGGGGGCGATAATTCACCCCTCCACTTT.

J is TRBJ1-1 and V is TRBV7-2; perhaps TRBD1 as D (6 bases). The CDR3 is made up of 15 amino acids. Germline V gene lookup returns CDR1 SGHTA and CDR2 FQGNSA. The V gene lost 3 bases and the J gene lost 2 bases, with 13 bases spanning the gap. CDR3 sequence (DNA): TGTGCCAGCAGCTTTTCAGGCAGGGGCAACACTGAAGCTTTCTTT. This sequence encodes CASSFSGRGNTEAFF.

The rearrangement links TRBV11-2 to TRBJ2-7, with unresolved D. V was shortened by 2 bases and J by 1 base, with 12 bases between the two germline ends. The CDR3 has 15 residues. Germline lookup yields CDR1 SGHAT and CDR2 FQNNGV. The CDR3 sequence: CASSLIATESYEQYF. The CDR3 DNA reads TGTGCCAGCAGCTTAATTGCGACGGAGTCCTACGAGCAGTACTTC.

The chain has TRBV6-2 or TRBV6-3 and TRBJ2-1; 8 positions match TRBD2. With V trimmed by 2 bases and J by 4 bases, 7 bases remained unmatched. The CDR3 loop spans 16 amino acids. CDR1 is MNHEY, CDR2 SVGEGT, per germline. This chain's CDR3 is CASSYDIGGGYNEQFF. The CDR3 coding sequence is TGTGCCAGCAGTTACGATATCGGGGGGGGGTACAATGAGCAGTTCTTC.

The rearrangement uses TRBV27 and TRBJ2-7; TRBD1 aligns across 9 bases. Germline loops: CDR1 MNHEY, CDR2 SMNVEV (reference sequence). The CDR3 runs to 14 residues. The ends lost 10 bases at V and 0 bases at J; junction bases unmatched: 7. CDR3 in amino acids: CANHGQGSSYEQYF. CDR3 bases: TGTGCCAACCACGGACAGGGGAGCTCCTACGAGCAGTACTTC.

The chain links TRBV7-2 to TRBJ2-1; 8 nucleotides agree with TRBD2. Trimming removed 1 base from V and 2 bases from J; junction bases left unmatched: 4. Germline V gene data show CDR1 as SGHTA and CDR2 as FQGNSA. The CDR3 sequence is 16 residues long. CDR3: CASSLVGGGTYNEQFF. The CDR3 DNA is TGTGCCAGCAGCTTAGTGGGCGGGGGGACCTACAATGAGCAGTTCTTC. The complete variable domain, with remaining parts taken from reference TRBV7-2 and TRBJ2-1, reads GAGVSQSPSNKVTEKGKDVELRCDPISGHTALYWYRQSLGQGLEFLIYFQGNSAPDKSGLPSDRFSAERTGGSVSTLTIQRTQQEDSAVYLCASSLVGGGTYNEQFFGPGTRLTVL.

CDR3 coding DNA: TGTGCCAGCACTTCGGACAGGGGAGGTTACGAGCAGTACTTC. Protein: CASTSDRGGYEQYF. This chain joins TRBV2 and TRBJ2-7; TRBD1 matches 9 bases. Germline V gene lookup returns CDR1 SNHLY and CDR2 FYNNEI. Trimming took 7 bases from V and 4 from J; bases not matched to a gene: 8. CDR3 length equals 14 residues.